This TCR beta chain was sequenced in a study of blood T cell repertoires in COVID-19 (dated by TCRdb to about 2020). A note on the overall study: The collaborator samples originated in the United States, Italy and Spain and spanned the acute and convalescent phases of COVID-19. The prospective study material was composed of cDNA or gDNA derived from T cells, B-cell-depleted T cells, or PBMCs. Deeply sampled blood TCRbeta repertoires from subjects exposed to, actively infected with, or recovered from COVID-19 were included in the dataset. A freely available public database, intended as a resource for researchers studying the immune response to SARS-CoV-2, is where the repertoires were released. The samples were drawn from two sources: the first 160 participants of the ongoing ImmuneRACE study, and 1,000 to 1,500 subjects contributed by 6 global collaborators. A de-identified subject ID, COVID-19 status, age in years and sex were almost always included in the sample metadata. Where available, HLA class I and class II types were taken from metadata supplied by the sample provider and were not determined by assay-based typing. What the research found in general, with its limitations: Clinical and demographic metadata were provided uncurated, with the amount varying by source and participant.

TCRbeta CDR3 regions were amplified from genomic DNA by means of the immunoSEQ Assay, a bias-controlled multiplex PCR. Under the source paper's analysis protocol: The number of nucleated cells in each sample was estimated from the amplification of reference gene primers within the assay. Sequence reads were collapsed and filtered to measure the absolute abundance of every unique TCRbeta CDR3 rearrangement. Productive Simpson clonality was computed per sample as the square root of Simpson's diversity index over productive rearrangements. In its TCRdb copy, this immuneACCESS table keeps in-frame sequences only and misses some clones. Where compared with another copy, unresolved V genes explain less than half of these, and the others have no known cause. That table supplies the V and J calls and clone size; D and trimming were determined from the DNA. This sample is represented by approximately 480,000 clones; 75% to 90% of them were singletons. Approximately 0.7% of the sample comes from the top ten.

Enrolling through a virtual design, the prospective study's participants ranged in age from roughly 18 to 90 years and lived across roughly 23 United States geographic areas. Cohort assignment in the prospective study relied on participant-reported clinical history from a screening survey and a study questionnaire. Recovered participants in ImmuneRACE Cohort 3 were defined as having two consecutive negative NP/OP PCR tests, clearance from a healthcare professional, or resolution of symptoms. In the prospective study, whole blood, serum and a nasopharyngeal or oropharyngeal swab were collected from each participant by mobile phlebotomists. Over a roughly 2-month period, participants in the prospective study had the option of providing additional blood draws and questionnaires. Blood samples from the prospective study were shipped frozen or at room temperature prior to DNA extraction. A remark on this clone: It has no known antigen specificity. The sample holds no much larger clone one base away, and base qualities are not on file.

The TCR sequence derives from a woman aged 18-35 years who had recovered from COVID-19. The sequencing input was PBMCs or T cells enriched from blood (not recorded which).

In nucleotides, the sequence is TGTGCCAGCCGAACTAGCGGGGGGGCCTTGGAGCAGTACTTC. This sequence encodes CASRTSGGALEQYF. The chain is assembled from TRBV5-6 and TRBJ2-7, with 13 bases matching TRBD2. Per the germline V gene, SGHDT is the CDR1 and YYEEEE is the CDR2. Trimmed from V: 7 bases; trimmed from J: 7 bases; junction bases lacking a gene match: 8. There are 14 amino acids in the CDR3, from cysteine to phenylalanine inclusive. Just CDR3 DNA is preserved here, 42 bases in frame from base 1. Supplemented by the reference TRBV5-6 and TRBJ2-7 proteins around the CDR3, the complete variable domain is DAGVTQSPTHLIKTRGQQVTLRCSPKSGHDTVSWYQQALGQGPQFIFQYYEEEERQRGNFPDRFSGHQFPNYSSELNVNALLLGDSALYLCASRTSGGALEQYFGPGTRLTVT.